This TCR beta chain was observed in a study of T cell responses to AZD1222 COVID-19 vaccine. Regarding the study as a whole: The CD4 TCRs associated with vaccination extended across spike and predominated at 160-218 and 743-854. The reported proportion of spike-specific TCRs targeting unmutated variant regions was nearly half. After two AZD1222 doses, spike-specific TCR breadth and depth rose versus day 0. Only a handful of AZD1222 recipients, several in all, had baseline seropositivity.

This CDR3 has 13 residues. Germline V gene sequence: CDR1 LNHDA, CDR2 SQIVND (reference sequence). V was clipped by 2 bases and J by 8 bases, with 12 bases between them. With regard to this clone: Its antigen remains unknown.

The table came from immunoSEQ multiplex PCR; TCRdb's copy has only in-frame clones and leaves some out. Here the sample spans 70,000 to 90,000 clones, 89% being singletons. The sequence was obtained from an adult in good health. The chain combines TRBV19 with TRBJ1-2; D is unclear. Sequences were derived from peripheral blood, sampled on day 0 of AZD1222 vaccination. The CDR3 sequence is CASSIQDAVGYTF. CDR3 in DNA: TGTGCCAGTAGTATACAAGATGCTGTCGGCTACACCTTC.